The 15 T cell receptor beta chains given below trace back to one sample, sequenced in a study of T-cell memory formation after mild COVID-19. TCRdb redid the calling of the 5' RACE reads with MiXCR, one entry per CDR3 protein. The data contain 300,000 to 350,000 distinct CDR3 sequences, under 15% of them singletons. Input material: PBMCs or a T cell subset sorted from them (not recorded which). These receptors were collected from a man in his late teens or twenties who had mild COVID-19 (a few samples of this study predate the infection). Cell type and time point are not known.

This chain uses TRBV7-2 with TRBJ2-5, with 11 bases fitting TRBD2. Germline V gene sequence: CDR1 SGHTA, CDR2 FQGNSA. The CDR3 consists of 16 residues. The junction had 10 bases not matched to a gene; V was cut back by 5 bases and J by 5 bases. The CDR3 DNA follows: TGTGCCAGCAGCCTCCTCTCTAGCGGGGGGACGGAGACCCAGTACTTC. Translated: CASSLLSSGGTETQYF.

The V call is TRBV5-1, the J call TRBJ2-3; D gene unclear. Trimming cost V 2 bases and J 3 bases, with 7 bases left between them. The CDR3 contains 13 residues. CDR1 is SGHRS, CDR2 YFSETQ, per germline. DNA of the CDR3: TGCGCCAGCAGCTTATTAGAGACAGATACGCAGTATTTT. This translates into CASSLLETDTQYF.

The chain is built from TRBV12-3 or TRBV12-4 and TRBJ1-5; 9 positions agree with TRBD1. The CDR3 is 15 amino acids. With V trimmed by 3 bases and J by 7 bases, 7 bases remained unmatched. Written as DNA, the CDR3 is TGTGCCAGCAGTTTCCAGGGGACAGGGTTCCAGCCCCAGCATTTT. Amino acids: CASSFQGTGFQPQHF.

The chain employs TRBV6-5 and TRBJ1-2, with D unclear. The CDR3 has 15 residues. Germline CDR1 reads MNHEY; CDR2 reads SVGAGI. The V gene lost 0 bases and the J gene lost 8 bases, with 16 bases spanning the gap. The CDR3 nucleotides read TGTGCCAGCAGTTACTCGAGTGTAGGGTTGGCAGGCTACACCTTC. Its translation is CASSYSSVGLAGYTF.

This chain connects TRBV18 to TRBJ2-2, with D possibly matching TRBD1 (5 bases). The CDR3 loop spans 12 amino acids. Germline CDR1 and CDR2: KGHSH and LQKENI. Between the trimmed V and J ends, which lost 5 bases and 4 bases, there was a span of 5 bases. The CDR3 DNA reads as TGTGCCAGCTCAGACAGCACCGGGGAGCTGTTTTTT. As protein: CASSDSTGELFF.

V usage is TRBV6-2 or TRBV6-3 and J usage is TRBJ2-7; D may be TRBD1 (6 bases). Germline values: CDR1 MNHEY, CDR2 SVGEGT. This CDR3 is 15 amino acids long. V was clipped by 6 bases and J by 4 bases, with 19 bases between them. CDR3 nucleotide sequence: TGTGCCAGCAGACCCAACAGGGATCGCTGGTACGAGCAGTACGTC. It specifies CASRPNRDRWYEQYV.

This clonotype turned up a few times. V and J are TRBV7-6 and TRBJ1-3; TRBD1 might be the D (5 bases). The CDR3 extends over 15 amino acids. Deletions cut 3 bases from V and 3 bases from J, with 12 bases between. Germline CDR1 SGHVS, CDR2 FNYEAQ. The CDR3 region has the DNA TGTGCCAGCAGCTTCAGCCAGGGTGGTGGAAACACCATATATTTT. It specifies CASSFSQGGGNTIYF.

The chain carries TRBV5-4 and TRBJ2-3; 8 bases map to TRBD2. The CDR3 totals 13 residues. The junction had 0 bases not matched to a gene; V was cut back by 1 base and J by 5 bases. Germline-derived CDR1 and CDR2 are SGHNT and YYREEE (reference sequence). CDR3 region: CASSLRGGDTQYF. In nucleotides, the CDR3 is TGTGCCAGCAGCTTGCGGGGGGGAGATACGCAGTATTTT.

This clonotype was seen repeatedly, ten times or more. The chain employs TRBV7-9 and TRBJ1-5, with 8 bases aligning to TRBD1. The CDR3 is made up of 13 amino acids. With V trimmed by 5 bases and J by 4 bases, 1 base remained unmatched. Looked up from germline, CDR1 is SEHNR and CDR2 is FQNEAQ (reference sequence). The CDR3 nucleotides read TGTGCCAGCAGCCGACAGGGGAATCAGCCCCAGCATTTT. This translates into CASSRQGNQPQHF.

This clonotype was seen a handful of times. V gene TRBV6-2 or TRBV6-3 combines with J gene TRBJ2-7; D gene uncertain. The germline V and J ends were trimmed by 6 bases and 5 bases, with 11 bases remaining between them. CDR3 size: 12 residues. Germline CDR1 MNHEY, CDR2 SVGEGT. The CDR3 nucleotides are TGTGCCAGCAGGAGACATCCTCACGAGCAGTACTTC. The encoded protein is CASRRHPHEQYF.

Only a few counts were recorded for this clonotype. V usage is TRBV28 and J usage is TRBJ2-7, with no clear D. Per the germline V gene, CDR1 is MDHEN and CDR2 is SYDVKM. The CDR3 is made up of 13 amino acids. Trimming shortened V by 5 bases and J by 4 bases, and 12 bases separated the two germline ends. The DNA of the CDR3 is TGTGCCAGCAGTCAACCTCCCCTTTACGAGCAGTACGTC. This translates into CASSQPPLYEQYV.

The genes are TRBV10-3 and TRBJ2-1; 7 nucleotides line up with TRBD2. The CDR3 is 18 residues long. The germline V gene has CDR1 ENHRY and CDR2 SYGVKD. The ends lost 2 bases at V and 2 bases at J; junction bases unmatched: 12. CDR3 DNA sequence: TGTGCCATCAGTGAGAGCCCAACTAGCGTTGGGGCCTACAATGAGCAGTTCTTC. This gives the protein CAISESPTSVGAYNEQFF.

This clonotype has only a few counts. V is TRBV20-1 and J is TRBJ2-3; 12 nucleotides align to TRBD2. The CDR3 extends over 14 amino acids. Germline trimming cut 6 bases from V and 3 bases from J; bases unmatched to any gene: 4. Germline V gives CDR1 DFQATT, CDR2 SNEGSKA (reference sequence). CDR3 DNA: TGCAGTGCCGCTGGACTAGCGGGGACAGATACGCAGTATTTT. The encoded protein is CSAAGLAGTDTQYF.

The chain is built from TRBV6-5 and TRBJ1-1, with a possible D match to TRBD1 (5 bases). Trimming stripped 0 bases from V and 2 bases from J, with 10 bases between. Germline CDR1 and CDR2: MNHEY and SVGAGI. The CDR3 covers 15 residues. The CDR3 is CASSYSEGPNTEAFF. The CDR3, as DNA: TGTGCCAGCAGTTACTCTGAGGGGCCTAACACTGAAGCTTTCTTT.

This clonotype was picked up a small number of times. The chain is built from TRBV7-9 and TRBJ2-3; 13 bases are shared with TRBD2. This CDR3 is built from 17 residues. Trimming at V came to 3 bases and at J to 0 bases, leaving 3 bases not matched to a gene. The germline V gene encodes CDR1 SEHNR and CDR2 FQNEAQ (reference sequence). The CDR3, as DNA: TGTGCCAGCAGCTTGCGACTAGCGGGGGGTAGCACAGATACGCAGTATTTT. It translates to CASSLRLAGGSTDTQYF.